The clone carrying this T cell receptor (beta chain) was recorded once. This record belongs to a study of blood T cell repertoires in COVID-19. Study-level background: Italy, Spain and the United States were the sources of the convalescent and acute COVID-19 samples. Sources were T cells, B-cell-depleted T cells, or PBMCs; the material itself was cDNA or gDNA.

Original methodology: Scientists estimated how many nucleated cells there were by amplifying reference gene primers. Sequencing was performed with immunoSEQ multiplex PCR; in TCRdb, only in-frame clones are kept and a portion is missing. From that table come the V and J calls and clone size; the DNA was used to work out D and trimming. The table includes 20,000 to 25,000 clones, roughly 88% detected once. The V and J ends lost 0 bases and 1 base, in that order; junction bases with no gene match: 3. This CDR3 has 16 amino acids. Germline CDR1 is LNHNV and CDR2 is YYDKDF (reference sequence). The genes are TRBV15 and TRBJ1-1, with TRBD1 identical over 9 bases. This receptor was identified in a human donor with active COVID-19. The donor label of this sample is uncertain. Sequences were obtained from peripheral blood. CDR3 amino acids: CATSREGTGWNTEAFF. Written as DNA, the CDR3 is TGTGCCACCAGCAGAGAGGGGACAGGGTGGAACACTGAAGCTTTCTTT.